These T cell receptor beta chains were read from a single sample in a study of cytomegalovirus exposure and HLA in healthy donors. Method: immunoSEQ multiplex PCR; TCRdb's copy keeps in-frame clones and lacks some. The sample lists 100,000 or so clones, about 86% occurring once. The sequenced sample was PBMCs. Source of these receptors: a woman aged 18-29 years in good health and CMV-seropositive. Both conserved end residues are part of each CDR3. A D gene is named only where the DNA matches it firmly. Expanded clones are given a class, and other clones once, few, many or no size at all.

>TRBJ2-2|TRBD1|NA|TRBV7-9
TGTGCCAGCAGCTTGAGACAGGGGAATACCGGGGAGCTGTTTTTT
CASSLRQGNTGELFF
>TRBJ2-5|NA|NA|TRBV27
TGTGCCAGCAGCCGGACTATCCAAGAGACCCAGTACTTC
CASSRTIQETQYF
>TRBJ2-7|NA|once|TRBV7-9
TGTGCCAGCAGTATCAGTTACGAGCAGTACTTC
CASSISYEQYF
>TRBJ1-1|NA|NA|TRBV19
TGTGCCAGTAAGGTTGGGAGGGACACTGAAGCTTTCTTT
CASKVGRDTEAFF
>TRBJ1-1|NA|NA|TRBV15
TGTGCCACCAGCAGAGAGTTACCCTCGAGGAACACTGAAGCTTTCTTT
CATSRELPSRNTEAFF
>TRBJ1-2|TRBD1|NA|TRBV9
TGTGCCAGCAGCGTAGATCCTGGGACAGGGGCGGGATATGGCTACACCTTC
CASSVDPGTGAGYGYTF
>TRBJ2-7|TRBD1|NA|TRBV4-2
TGTGCCAGCAGCCAAGATTGGTCAGGGGGCTCCTACGAGCAGTACTTC
CASSQDWSGGSYEQYF
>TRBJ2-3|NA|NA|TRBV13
TGTGCCAGCAGCGGGACTGTGAGCACAGATACGCAGTATTTT
CASSGTVSTDTQYF
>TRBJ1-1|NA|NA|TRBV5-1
TGCGCCAGCAGCCCTCGGGTCAGAACGACTGAAGCTTTCTTT
CASSPRVRTTEAFF
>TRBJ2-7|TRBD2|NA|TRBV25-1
TGTGCCAGCAGTGAGCTAGCGGGCCGTGTTTACGAGCAGTACTTC
CASSELAGRVYEQYF
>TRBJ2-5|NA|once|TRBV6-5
TGTGCCAGCAGTTCCATCAACAGGGAAGAGACCCAGTACTTC
CASSSINREETQYF
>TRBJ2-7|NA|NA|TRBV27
TGTGCCAGCAGTCTCCGCGGAGGTCGCCACGAGCAGTACTTC
CASSLRGGRHEQYF
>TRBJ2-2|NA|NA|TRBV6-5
TGTGCCAGCAGTTACGAGTTTGGCGGCACCGGGGAGCTGTTTTTT
CASSYEFGGTGELFF
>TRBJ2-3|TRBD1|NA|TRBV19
TGTGCCAGTGCAACAGGGGTCACAGATACGCAGTATTTT
CASATGVTDTQYF
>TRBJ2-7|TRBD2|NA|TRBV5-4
TGTGCCAGCAGCTCACTAGCGGGGGGGCCTCGTGAGCAGTACTTC
CASSSLAGGPREQYF
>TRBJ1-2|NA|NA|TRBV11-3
TGTGCCAGCAGCGCCGGGAAGGGGGGGGCTTATGGTGGCTACACCTTC
CASSAGKGGAYGGYTF
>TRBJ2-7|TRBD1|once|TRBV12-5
TGTGCTAGTGGCCGGGACAGGGGGATACGGTACGAGCAGTACTTC
CASGRDRGIRYEQYF
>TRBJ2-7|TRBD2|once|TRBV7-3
TGTGCCAGCAGCTTAGGGACTAGCGGGAGGGCCTACGAGCAGTACTTC
CASSLGTSGRAYEQYF
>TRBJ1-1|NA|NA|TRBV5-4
TGTGCCAGCAGCTTGGTGCGGGGAGAGAGTACTGAAGCTTTCTTT
CASSLVRGESTEAFF
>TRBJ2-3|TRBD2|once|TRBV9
TGTGCCAGCAGCCCGAGCGGGGGTGGGAGCACAGATACGCAGTATTTT
CASSPSGGGSTDTQYF
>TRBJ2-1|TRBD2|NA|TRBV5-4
TGTGCCAGCAGTAACCTAGCGGGAGTGGTCAATGAGCAGTTCTTC
CASSNLAGVVNEQFF
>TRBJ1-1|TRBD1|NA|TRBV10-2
TGCGCCAGCAGTGATTTGGACAGGGGCATAGGGAACACTGAAGCTTTCTTT
CASSDLDRGIGNTEAFF
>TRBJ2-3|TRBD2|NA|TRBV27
TGTGCCAGCAGTTTCGTAGCGGGAGGTGCAGATACGCAGTATTTT
CASSFVAGGADTQYF
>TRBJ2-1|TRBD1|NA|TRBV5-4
TGTGCCAGCAGCTCCCGACAGGGTAACAATGAGCAGTTCTTC
CASSSRQGNNEQFF
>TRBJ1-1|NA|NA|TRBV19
TGTGCCAGTAGTAACACAGATGTCGACACTGAAGCTTTCTTT
CASSNTDVDTEAFF
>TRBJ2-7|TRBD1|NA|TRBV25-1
TGTGCCAGCAGCACGACAGGGGATACCTACGAGCAGTACTTC
CASSTTGDTYEQYF
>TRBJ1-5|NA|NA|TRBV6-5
TGTGCCACAAGTAATCCAGGGGTAAATCAGCCCCAGCATTTT
CATSNPGVNQPQHF
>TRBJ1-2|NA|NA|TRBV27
TGTGCCAGCAGCCGGGGGGCGCCCGGGGGTTATGGCTACACCTTC
CASSRGAPGGYGYTF
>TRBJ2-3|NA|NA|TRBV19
TGTGCCAGTAGTGCGACCGGGGGAAAAGATACGCAGTATTTT
CASSATGGKDTQYF
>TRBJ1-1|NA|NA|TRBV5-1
TGCGCCAGCACCTTGACAGGGAACACTGAAGCTTTCTTT
CASTLTGNTEAFF
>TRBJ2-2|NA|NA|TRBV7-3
TGTGCCAGCAGCGTCAGGGCCGTCGGCGGGGAGCTGTTTTTT
CASSVRAVGGELFF
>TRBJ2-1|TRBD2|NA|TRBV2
TGTGCCAGCAGATTCCCTGGGGGGCTAGCGGGGGAGGAGTGGTTCTTC
CASRFPGGLAGEEWFF
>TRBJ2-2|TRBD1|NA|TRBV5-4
TGTGCCAGCAGCCACAGGGGGACGAACACCGGGGAGCTGTTTTTT
CASSHRGTNTGELFF
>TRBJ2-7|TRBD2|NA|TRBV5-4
TGTGCCAGCAGCCCGAACCCGGGACTAGCGTCTCACGAGCAGTACTTC
CASSPNPGLASHEQYF
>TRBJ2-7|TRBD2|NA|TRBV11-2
TGTGCCAGCAGCTTAGAAAGTGGGAGGGTCTACGAGCAGTACTTC
CASSLESGRVYEQYF
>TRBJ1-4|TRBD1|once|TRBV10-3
TGTGCCATCTCCGGGACAGGATTCGGAAATGAAAAACTGTTTTTT
CAISGTGFGNEKLFF
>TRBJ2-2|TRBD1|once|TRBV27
TGTGCCAGCGCGACAGGGGGGAACACCGGGGAGCTGTTTTTT
CASATGGNTGELFF
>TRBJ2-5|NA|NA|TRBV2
TGTGCCAGCAGGGAGTTTGCCCAAGAGACCCAGTACTTC
CASREFAQETQYF
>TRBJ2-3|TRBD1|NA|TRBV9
TGTGCCAGCAGCGCACAGGGGGCCCTCCCAGATACGCAGTATTTT
CASSAQGALPDTQYF
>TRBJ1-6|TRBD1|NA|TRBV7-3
TGTGCCAGCAGCTTGTTAGGGGGCATGAGGTCACCCCTCCACTTT
CASSLLGGMRSPLHF
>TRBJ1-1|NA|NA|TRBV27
TGTGCCAGCAGTGATTACAGGGTCCGGAACACTGAAGCTTTCTTT
CASSDYRVRNTEAFF
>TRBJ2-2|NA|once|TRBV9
TGTGCCAGCAGCGTGGAGGGAGAGGCCGGGGAGCTGTTTTTT
CASSVEGEAGELFF
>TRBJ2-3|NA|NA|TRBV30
TGTGCCCGGACGGTTCAAAATACGCAGTATTTT
CARTVQNTQYF
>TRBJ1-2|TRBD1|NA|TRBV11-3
TGTGCCAGCAGCCGCGGACAGGACTATGGCTACACCTTC
CASSRGQDYGYTF
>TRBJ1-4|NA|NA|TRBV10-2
TGCGCCAGCAGTGAGTCGTCTGGCTTAGGGGCGGAAAAACTGTTTTTT
CASSESSGLGAEKLFF
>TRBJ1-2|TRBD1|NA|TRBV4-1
TGCGCCAGCAGCCATAAAGCACAGGGGGAAAGCTACACCTTC
CASSHKAQGESYTF
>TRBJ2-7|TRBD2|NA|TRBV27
TGTGCCAGCAGTTGGGCTAGCGGAGGCGAGCAGTACTTC
CASSWASGGEQYF
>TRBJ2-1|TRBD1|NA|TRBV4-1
TGCGCCAGCAACCACCCGGGACAGGGAGAAAATGAGCAGTTCTTC
CASNHPGQGENEQFF
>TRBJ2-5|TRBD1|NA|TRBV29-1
TGCAGCGCCAAACCCAGGGGGCAGACCCAGTACTTC
CSAKPRGQTQYF
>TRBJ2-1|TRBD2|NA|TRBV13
TGTGCCAGCAGCTTAGGAAGTAGCGGGAGGGGTGAGCAGTTCTTC
CASSLGSSGRGEQFF
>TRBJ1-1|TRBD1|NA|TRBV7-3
TGTGCCAGCAGCTTAGAGACAGGGACCACTGAAGCTTTCTTT
CASSLETGTTEAFF
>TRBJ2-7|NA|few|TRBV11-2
TGTGCCAGCAGCCCCAATTATCGCGTCGAGCAGTACTTC
CASSPNYRVEQYF
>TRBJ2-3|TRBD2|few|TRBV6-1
TGTGCCAGCAGCTCGGGGGGGGGAGGCACAGATACGCAGTATTTT
CASSSGGGGTDTQYF
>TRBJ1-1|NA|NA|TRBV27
TGTGCCAGCAGTTTATCGAGGGACACCCAAGCTTTCTTT
CASSLSRDTQAFF
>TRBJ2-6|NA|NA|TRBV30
TGTGCCTGGCTGGTTGCACACCCGACAGGCGGCGGGGCCAACGTCCTGACTTTC
CAWLVAHPTGGGANVLTF
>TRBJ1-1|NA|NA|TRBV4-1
TGCGCCAGCAGCCAGTTGGTTGGACAGTGGTCTGAAGCTTTCTTT
CASSQLVGQWSEAFF
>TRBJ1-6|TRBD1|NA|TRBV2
TGTGCCAGCAGCTTTGACAGGGGAGGTTCACCCCTCCACTTT
CASSFDRGGSPLHF
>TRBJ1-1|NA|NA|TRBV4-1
TGCGCCAGCAGCCAAGGAGGCGGGAAATTGTATACTGAAGCTTTCTTT
CASSQGGGKLYTEAFF
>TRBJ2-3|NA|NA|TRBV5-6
TGTGCCAGCAGCTTGGATCCCCGGGCAGATACGCAGTATTTT
CASSLDPRADTQYF